The clone carrying this TCR beta chain was detected only once. What it binds is unknown. The sample is drawn from a study of long-term antiretroviral therapy in people with HIV. Germline CDR1 and CDR2: SGHRS and YFSETQ. Germline trimming cut 7 bases from V and 5 bases from J; bases unmatched to any gene: 8. CDR3 length: 14 amino acids. Specimens held roughly 0.9-10 million cryopreserved PBMC prior to DNA extraction. This was the immunoSEQ v3.0 assay at survey level. Here immunoSEQ multiplex PCR was the method, and the copy in TCRdb shows in-frame clones only, minus some. This sample has some 40,000 clones, with approximately 85% found just once. Study findings and constraints: In HIV, the repertoires covered a tighter span of CDR3 lengths than in controls.

The chain recombines TRBV5-1 with TRBJ2-2; 7 nucleotides agree with TRBD1. The input for sequencing was unsorted PBMCs, taken 3.1 years after starting antiretroviral therapy. The source is a woman in her fifties or sixties with HIV. The CDR3 coding sequence is TGCGCCAGCTACCAGACAGGGAATACCGGGGAGCTGTTTTTT. It translates to CASYQTGNTGELFF.